The T cell receptor beta chain under discussion was sequenced for a study of shared clonotypes between healthy human individuals. Looking at the study overall: Each donor's CD4 naive and CD4 memory cells filled three plates apiece, CD8 naive two, and CD8 memory one.

Clones were read by immunoSEQ multiplex PCR, and TCRdb kept only the in-frame ones, dropping some. The table includes hundreds of thousands of clones, more than 60% detected once. Germline V gene lookup returns CDR1 SGHNT and CDR2 YENEEA. Deletions cut 1 base from V and 2 bases from J, with 12 bases between. This CDR3 spans 16 amino acids. As for this clone: Its antigen is currently unknown.

Notes on the study in general: Naive subsets usually exceeded memory subsets in estimated richness. The authors expected sequencing depth to affect clonotype sharing among donors.

CD4+ cells yielded CD45RA+ naive and CD45RA-negative memory subsets. This TCR was recovered from a man aged 25 to 40 in good health. The chain recombines TRBV11-3 with TRBJ2-1; tentative D call: TRBD2 (6 bases). The sequenced sample consisted of memory CD4+ T cells sorted from blood. Subset of the sample: CD45RA-negative fraction. For the CDR3, the DNA is TGTGCCAGCAGCTTAGCAGGCGAGCGGGCCTACAATGAGCAGTTCTTC. This translates into CASSLAGERAYNEQFF. Together with reference TRBV11-3 and TRBJ2-1, the CDR3 gives the full variable domain: EAGVVQSPRYKIIEKKQPVAFWCNPISGHNTLYWYLQNLGQGPELLIRYENEEAVDDSQLPKDRFSAERLKGVDSTLKIQPAELGDSAVYLCASSLAGERAYNEQFFGPGTRLTVL.